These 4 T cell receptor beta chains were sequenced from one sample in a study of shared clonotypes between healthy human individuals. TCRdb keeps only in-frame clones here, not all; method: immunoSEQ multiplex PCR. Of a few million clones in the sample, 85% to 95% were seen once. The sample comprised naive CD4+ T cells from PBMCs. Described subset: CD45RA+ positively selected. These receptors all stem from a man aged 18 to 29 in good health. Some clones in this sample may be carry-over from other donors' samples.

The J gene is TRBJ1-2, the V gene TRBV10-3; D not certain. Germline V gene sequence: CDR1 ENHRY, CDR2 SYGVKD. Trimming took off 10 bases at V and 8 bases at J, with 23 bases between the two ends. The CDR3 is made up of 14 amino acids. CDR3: CATRSQVGYKGYTF. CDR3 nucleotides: TGTGCCACCCGTTCTCAGGTTGGTTACAAGGGCTACACCTTC.

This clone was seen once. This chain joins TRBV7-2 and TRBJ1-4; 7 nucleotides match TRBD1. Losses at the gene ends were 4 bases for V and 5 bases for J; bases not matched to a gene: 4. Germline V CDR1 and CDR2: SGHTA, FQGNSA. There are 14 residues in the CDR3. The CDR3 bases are TGTGCCAGCAGCTCATCGACAGGGAATGAAAAACTGTTTTTT. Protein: CASSSSTGNEKLFF.

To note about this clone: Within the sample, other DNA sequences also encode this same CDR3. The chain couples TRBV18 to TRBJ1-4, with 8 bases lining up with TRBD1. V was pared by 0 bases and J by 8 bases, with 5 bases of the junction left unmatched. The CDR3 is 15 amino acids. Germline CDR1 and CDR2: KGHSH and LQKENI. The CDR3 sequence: CASSPPGTGGEKLFF. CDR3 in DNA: TGTGCCAGCTCACCACCCGGGACAGGAGGGGAAAAACTGTTTTTT.

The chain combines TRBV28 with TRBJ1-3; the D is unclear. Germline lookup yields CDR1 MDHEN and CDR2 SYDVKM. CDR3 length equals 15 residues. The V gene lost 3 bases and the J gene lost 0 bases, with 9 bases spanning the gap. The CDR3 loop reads CASSFQPVSGNTIYF. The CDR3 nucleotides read TGTGCCAGCAGTTTCCAGCCCGTCTCTGGAAACACCATATATTTT.